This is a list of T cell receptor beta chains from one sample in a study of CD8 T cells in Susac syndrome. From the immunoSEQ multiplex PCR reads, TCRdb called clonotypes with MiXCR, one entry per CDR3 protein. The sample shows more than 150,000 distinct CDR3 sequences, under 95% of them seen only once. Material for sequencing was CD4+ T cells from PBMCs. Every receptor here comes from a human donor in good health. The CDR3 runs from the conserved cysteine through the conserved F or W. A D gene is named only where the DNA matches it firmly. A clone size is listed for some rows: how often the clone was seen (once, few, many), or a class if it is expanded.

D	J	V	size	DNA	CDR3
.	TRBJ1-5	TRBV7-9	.	TGTGCCAGCAGTCTACAGGGTGGAAGCAATCAGCCCCAGCATTTT	CASSLQGGSNQPQHF
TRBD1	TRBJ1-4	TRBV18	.	TGTACCAGCTCACCTGGGACAGAAGATGAAAAACTGTTTTTT	CTSSPGTEDEKLFF
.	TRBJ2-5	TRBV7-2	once	TGTGCCAGCAGCTTAGCGAGAGTCCAAGAGACCCAGTACTTC	CASSLARVQETQYF
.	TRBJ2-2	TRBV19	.	TGTGCCAGTAACCCGTCCAGGGGCACCGGGGAGCTGTTTTTT	CASNPSRGTGELFF
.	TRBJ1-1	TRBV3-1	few	TGTGCCAGCAGCCACGGGGCCTTCGGGGCTTTCTTT	CASSHGAFGAFF
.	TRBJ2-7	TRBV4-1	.	TGCGCCAGCAGCCAAGATATAAGGCAGGGGCCCCAGCAGCAGTACTTC	CASSQDIRQGPQQQYF
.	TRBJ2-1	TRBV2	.	TGTGCCAGCAGTGACGGGGCCTATGAGCAGTTCTTC	CASSDGAYEQFF
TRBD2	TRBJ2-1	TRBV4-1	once	TGCGCCAGCAGCCAGTCTCTGCTAGCGGAGAATGAGCAGTTCTTC	CASSQSLLAENEQFF
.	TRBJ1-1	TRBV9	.	TGTGCCAGCAGCGCTCGTCGAGACAGGATCACTGAAGCTTTCTTT	CASSARRDRITEAFF
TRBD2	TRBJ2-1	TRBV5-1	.	TGCGCCAGCAGCTCGAAAGTCGGGACTAGCAGCTACAATGAGCAGTTCTTC	CASSSKVGTSSYNEQFF
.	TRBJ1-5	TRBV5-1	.	TGCGCCAGCAGCCCGACGGGGAATCAGCCCCAGCATTTT	CASSPTGNQPQHF
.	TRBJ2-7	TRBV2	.	TGTGCCAGCAGTAGGGGGACGCTCTTGGACTCCTACGAGCAGTACTTC	CASSRGTLLDSYEQYF
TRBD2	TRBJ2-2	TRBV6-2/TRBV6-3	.	TGTGCCAGCAGTTCCGGGACTAGCGCCCTGCGGTACACCGGGGAGCTGTTTTTT	CASSSGTSALRYTGELFF
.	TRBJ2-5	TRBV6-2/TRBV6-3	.	TGTGCCAGCAGTCCGTTCGAGACCCAGTACTTC	CASSPFETQYF
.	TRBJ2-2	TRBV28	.	TGTGCCAGCAGTAGGGGGACTTTCAACACCGGGGAGCTGTTTTTT	CASSRGTFNTGELFF
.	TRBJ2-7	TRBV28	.	TGTGCCAGCAGTTCTAGCGGGACAGGGAATGACGAGCAGTACTTC	CASSSSGTGNDEQYF
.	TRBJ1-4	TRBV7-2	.	TGTGCCAGCAGCTTGGGGACGGCTAATGAAAAACTGTTTTTT	CASSLGTANEKLFF
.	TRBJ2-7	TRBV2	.	TGTGCCAGCACCCGCGACGTTTCCTACGAGCAGTACTTC	CASTRDVSYEQYF